The sequence of this T cell receptor beta chain was determined in a study of human T cells and chemical hapten exposure. This clonotype was seen only a few times. V dropped 10 bases and J dropped 4 bases, with 17 bases sitting between them. The CDR3 runs 13 residues. CDR1 and CDR2 from the germline V gene are SNHLY and FYNNEI. A single record per CDR3 protein comes from TCRdb applying MiXCR to the RACE reads. The sample shows 100,000 or so distinct CDR3 sequences, about 11% of them seen only once. Time point here: patch test 2, 6 weeks after DPC sensitization. Indicated treatment: therapeutic diphenylcyclopropenone sensitization with weekly scalp DPC.

The origin of this receptor is a man aged 40-49 years with alopecia areata. Some clones in this sample may be carry-over from other donors' samples. The material was whole blood, obtained in connection with sensitization to the hapten diphenylcyclopropenone (DPC). The chain uses TRBV2 and TRBJ2-7; no definite D call. The CDR3 protein is CATSISPPYEQYF. The CDR3 DNA reads TGTGCCACCTCTATATCACCACCGTACGAGCAGTACTTC.